Below, 18 T cell receptor beta chains from the same sample are listed, as sequenced in a study of T cell responses to AZD1222 COVID-19 vaccine. Sequencing used immunoSEQ multiplex PCR; TCRdb keeps in-frame clones, though not all of them. The data show around 99,000 clones, roughly 90% seen once. Sequencing used peripheral blood, obtained on day 0 of AZD1222 vaccination. These receptors came from an adult in good health.

The chain is built from TRBV18 and TRBJ2-1; 10 nucleotides align to TRBD1. Germline V lookup: CDR1 KGHSH, CDR2 LQKENI. There are 16 residues in the CDR3. The trim removed 3 bases at V and 5 bases at J, leaving 7 bases unmatched. The CDR3 loop is CASSPTGGASDNEQFF. DNA for the CDR3: TGTGCCAGCTCACCGACAGGGGGCGCTTCGGACAATGAGCAGTTCTTC.

The V gene is TRBV18, the J gene TRBJ1-3; maybe TRBD1 (6 bases). There are 16 residues in the CDR3. Germline CDR1 reads KGHSH; CDR2 reads LQKENI. V dropped 3 bases and J dropped 0 bases, with 12 bases sitting between them. The CDR3: CASSPNRALSGNTIYF. The CDR3 region has the DNA TGTGCCAGCTCACCCAACAGGGCCCTCTCTGGAAACACCATATATTTT.

This chain joins TRBV6-5 and TRBJ2-3; TRBD2 matches 13 bases. This CDR3 has 15 amino acids. Germline CDR1 reads MNHEY; CDR2 reads SVGAGI. With V trimmed by 7 bases and J by 5 bases, 6 bases remained unmatched. The CDR3 region is CASTRLAGGRDTQYF. The CDR3 region has the DNA TGTGCCAGCACCCGACTAGCGGGAGGCCGAGATACGCAGTATTTT.

V usage is TRBV7-2 and J usage is TRBJ2-1, with 9 positions matching TRBD2. Unmatched junction bases numbered 8, after V lost 5 bases and J lost 0 bases. Germline CDR1 and CDR2: SGHTA and FQGNSA. This CDR3 comprises 17 residues. CDR3 nucleotides: TGTGCCAGCAGCCCGGGCCTAGCGGGGAGCTCCTACAATGAGCAGTTCTTC. It encodes CASSPGLAGSSYNEQFF.

Here the CDR3 reads CASSLTGISRDSYEQYF. For the CDR3, the DNA is TGTGCCAGCAGCTTAACAGGAATAAGCAGGGACTCCTACGAGCAGTACTTC. The chain is built from TRBV7-9 and TRBJ2-7; D possibly corresponds to TRBD1 (5 bases). Trimming pared 2 bases from V and 0 bases from J, leaving 17 bases between. Germline loops: CDR1 SEHNR, CDR2 FQNEAQ (reference sequence). CDR3 size: 17 residues.

This rearrangement joins TRBV6-1 to TRBJ2-7; a possible D gene is TRBD2 (7 bases). Per germline, CDR1 MNHNS and CDR2 SASEGT. The V end was cut by 4 bases, the J end by 0 bases, with 19 bases between. The CDR3 contains 17 residues. The CDR3 DNA reads as TGTGCCAGCAGTGCCATGAGACGGGGGGCGATCTCCTACGAGCAGTACTTC. This gives the protein CASSAMRRGAISYEQYF.

This chain uses TRBV6-4 with TRBJ1-2; no definite D call. The CDR3 has 14 residues. Germline values: CDR1 MRHNA, CDR2 SNTAGT. Between the trimmed V and J ends, which lost 7 bases and 7 bases, there was a span of 19 bases. CDR3 sequence (DNA): TGTGCCAGCACCCCCCGGGATCCAATTTGTGGCTACACCTTC. As protein: CASTPRDPICGYTF.

This chain connects TRBV3-1 (or the pseudogene TRBV3-2) to TRBJ1-3; no clear D. The V gene's germline CDR1 is LGHDT and CDR2 YNNKEL (reference sequence). This CDR3 is 15 amino acids long. V was cut by 0 bases and J by 4 bases, with 10 bases left in between. The chain's CDR3 is CASSQDRPGGNTIYF. The CDR3 DNA reads TGTGCCAGCAGCCAAGATAGGCCAGGAGGAAACACCATATATTTT.

The chain carries TRBV6-5 and TRBJ2-7, with a possible D match to TRBD1 (6 bases). V was pared by 6 bases and J by 1 base, with 13 bases between. CDR1 is MNHEY, CDR2 SVGAGI, per germline. The CDR3 spans 14 residues. The CDR3 nucleotides read TGTGCCAGCAGCGCCCAACAGGGATCCTACGAGCAGTACTTC. Translation gives CASSAQQGSYEQYF.

The V call is TRBV5-4, the J call TRBJ2-5; possibly TRBD1 or TRBD2 for D (6 bases each). Germline V gene sequence: CDR1 SGHNT, CDR2 YYREEE (reference sequence). V lost 2 bases to trimming and J lost 2 bases, with 25 bases between them. The CDR3 is 19 amino acids. The CDR3 is CASSLLKQGGLGPQETQYF. CDR3 nucleotides: TGTGCCAGCAGCTTATTAAAACAGGGAGGATTGGGCCCGCAAGAGACCCAGTACTTC.

As to this clone: Different DNA sequences within this sample yield the same CDR3. The chain has TRBV28 and TRBJ2-7; no reliable D call. V shed 3 bases and J shed 3 bases, with 3 bases lying between them. The CDR3 is made up of 11 amino acids. Germline V lookup: CDR1 MDHEN, CDR2 SYDVKM. Written as DNA, the CDR3 is TGTGCCAGCAGTTTGGTCTACGAGCAGTACTTC. Translation: CASSLVYEQYF.

The chain combines TRBV28 with TRBJ2-2; no clear D. Germline-derived CDR1 and CDR2 are MDHEN and SYDVKM. The CDR3 length is 13 residues. V dropped 6 bases and J dropped 2 bases, with 7 bases sitting between them. The DNA for the CDR3 is TGTGCCAGCAGCCTCAGCAACACCGGGGAGCTGTTTTTT. It translates to CASSLSNTGELFF.

The chain joins TRBV6-2 or TRBV6-3 to TRBJ1-5; a weak D match, TRBD1 (5 bases). Trimming shortened V by 6 bases and J by 4 bases, and 10 bases separated the two germline ends. Germline values: CDR1 MNHEY, CDR2 SVGEGT. There are 13 residues in the CDR3. CDR3 residues: CASSRDGNQPQHF. DNA of the CDR3: TGTGCCAGCAGCCGGGACGGTAATCAGCCCCAGCATTTT.

The V call is TRBV30, the J call TRBJ1-4, with D possibly being TRBD1 (5 bases). V was pared by 2 bases and J by 5 bases, with 12 bases between. Germline CDR1 is GTSNPN and CDR2 is SVGIG (reference sequence). This CDR3 has 14 residues. Here the CDR3 DNA reads TGTGCCTGGAGTTGGGGACTGATAAATGAAAAACTGTTTTTT. Translating gives CAWSWGLINEKLFF.

The chain is built from TRBV3-1 (or the pseudogene TRBV3-2) and TRBJ1-1; possibly TRBD1 for D (6 bases). Trimming removed 0 bases at V and 6 bases at J, with 11 bases between. Looked up from germline, CDR1 is LGHDT and CDR2 is YNNKEL (reference sequence). This CDR3 comprises 14 residues. CDR3 sequence: CASSQDLRGAEAFF. For the CDR3, the DNA is TGTGCCAGCAGCCAAGATCTGAGGGGGGCTGAAGCTTTCTTT.

V is TRBV6-4 and J is TRBJ2-1; D remains ambiguous. V gave up 5 bases and J gave up 0 bases, with 11 bases separating them. Germline V gene data show CDR1 as MRHNA and CDR2 as SNTAGT. CDR3 length: 15 residues. Written as DNA, the CDR3 is TGTGCCAGCAGTCGCGGTTCGGACTCCTACAATGAGCAGTTCTTC. It translates to CASSRGSDSYNEQFF.

V gene TRBV7-2 combines with J gene TRBJ2-1; 13 nucleotides agree with TRBD2. CDR1 is SGHTA, CDR2 FQGNSA, per germline. The J segment lost 1 base and the V segment lost 4 bases, leaving 10 bases of the junction unmatched. The CDR3 length is 19 residues. Written as DNA, the CDR3 is TGTGCCAGCAGCTCGCCGACTAGCGGGAGGAGTAAATCCTACAATGAGCAGTTCTTC. The encoded protein is CASSSPTSGRSKSYNEQFF.

The chain links TRBV6-5 to TRBJ1-6; tentative D call: TRBD1 (5 bases). Germline V gene data show CDR1 as MNHEY and CDR2 as SVGAGI. Between the trimmed V and J ends, which lost 2 bases and 8 bases, there was a span of 16 bases. The CDR3 has 16 amino acids. The CDR3 sequence is CASSYGVGRDDSPLHF. For the CDR3, the DNA is TGTGCCAGCAGTTACGGGGTGGGCAGGGATGATTCACCCCTCCACTTT.